This T cell receptor beta chain is from a study of blood T cell repertoires in COVID-19. Overall study context: Sites across the United States, Italy and Spain contributed samples from acute and convalescent COVID-19.

As processed by the authors: Amplification from reference gene primers served as the basis for estimated nucleated cell counts. Clones were sequenced by immunoSEQ multiplex PCR, and TCRdb holds only the in-frame ones, with some missing. The DNA was the basis for D and trimming; V, J and clone size are from that table. The sample includes about 270,000 clones, around nine tenths of them seen just once. V was pared by 0 bases and J by 6 bases, with 8 bases between. The germline V gene encodes CDR1 LNHNV and CDR2 YYDKDF (reference sequence). CDR3 length: 13 amino acids. The sample consisted of peripheral blood. This sequence was found in a man in his fifties or sixties with acute or convalescent COVID-19. The chain uses TRBV15 and TRBJ1-2; maybe TRBD1 (5 bases). CDR3 sequence: CATSRERGDGYTF. The CDR3 DNA follows: TGTGCCACCAGCAGAGAACGGGGGGATGGCTACACCTTC.